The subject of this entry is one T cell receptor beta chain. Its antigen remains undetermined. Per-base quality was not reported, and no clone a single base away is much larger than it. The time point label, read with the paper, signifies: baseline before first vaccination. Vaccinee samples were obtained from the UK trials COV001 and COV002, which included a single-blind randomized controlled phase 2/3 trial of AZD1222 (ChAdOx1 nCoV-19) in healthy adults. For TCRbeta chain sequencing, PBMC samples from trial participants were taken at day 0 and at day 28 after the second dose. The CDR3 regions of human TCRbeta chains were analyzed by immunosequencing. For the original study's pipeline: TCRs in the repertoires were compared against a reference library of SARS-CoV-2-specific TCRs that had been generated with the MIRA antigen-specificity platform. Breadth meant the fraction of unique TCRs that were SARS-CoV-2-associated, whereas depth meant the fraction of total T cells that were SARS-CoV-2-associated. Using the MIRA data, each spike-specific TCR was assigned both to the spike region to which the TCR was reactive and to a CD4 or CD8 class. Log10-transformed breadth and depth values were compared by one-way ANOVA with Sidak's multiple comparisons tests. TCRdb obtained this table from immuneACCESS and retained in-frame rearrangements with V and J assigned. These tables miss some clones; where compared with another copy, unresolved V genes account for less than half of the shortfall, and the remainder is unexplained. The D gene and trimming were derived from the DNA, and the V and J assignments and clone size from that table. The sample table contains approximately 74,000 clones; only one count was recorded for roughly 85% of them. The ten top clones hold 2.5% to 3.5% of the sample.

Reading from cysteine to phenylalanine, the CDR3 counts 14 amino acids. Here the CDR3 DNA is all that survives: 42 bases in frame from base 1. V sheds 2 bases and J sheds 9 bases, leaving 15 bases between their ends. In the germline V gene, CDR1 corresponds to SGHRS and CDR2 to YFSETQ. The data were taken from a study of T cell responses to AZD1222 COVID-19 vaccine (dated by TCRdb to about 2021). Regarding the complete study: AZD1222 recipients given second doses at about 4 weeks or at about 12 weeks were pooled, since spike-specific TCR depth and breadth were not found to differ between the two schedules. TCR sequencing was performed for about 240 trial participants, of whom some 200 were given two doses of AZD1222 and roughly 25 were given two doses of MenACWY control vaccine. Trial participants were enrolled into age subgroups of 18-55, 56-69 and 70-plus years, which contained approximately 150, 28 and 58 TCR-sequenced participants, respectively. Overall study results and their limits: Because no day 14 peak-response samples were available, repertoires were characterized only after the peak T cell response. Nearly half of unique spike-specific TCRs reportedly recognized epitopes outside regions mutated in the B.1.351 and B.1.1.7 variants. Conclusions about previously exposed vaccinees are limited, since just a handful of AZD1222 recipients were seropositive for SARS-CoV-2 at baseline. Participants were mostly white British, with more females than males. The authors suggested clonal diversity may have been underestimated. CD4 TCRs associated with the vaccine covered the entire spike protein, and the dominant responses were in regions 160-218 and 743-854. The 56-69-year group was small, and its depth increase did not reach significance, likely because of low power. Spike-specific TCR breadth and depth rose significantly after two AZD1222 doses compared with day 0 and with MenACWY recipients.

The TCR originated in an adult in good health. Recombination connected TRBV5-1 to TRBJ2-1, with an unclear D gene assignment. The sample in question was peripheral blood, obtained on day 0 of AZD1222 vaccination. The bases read TGCGCCAGCAGCTTCGTAGGCGCGAGTCCTGAGCAGTTCTTC. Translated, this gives CASSFVGASPEQFF.